Presented here are 6 T cell receptor beta chains from one specimen sequenced in a study of control samples from healthy donors and cancer patients. Profiled with immunoSEQ multiplex PCR; TCRdb holds only in-frame clones, not every one. Of roughly 100,000 clones detected, about 88% appear once; the ten largest clones hold around 1.3%. Sequencing was carried out using blood. The source is a woman aged 45-65 years in good health.

The chain couples TRBV5-1 to TRBJ2-7; perhaps TRBD2 as D (6 bases). Between the trimmed V and J ends, which lost 3 bases and 4 bases, there was a span of 8 bases. CDR1 and CDR2 (germline): SGHRS, YFSETQ. This CDR3 spans 12 amino acids. The CDR3 sequence is CASSSEGYEQYF. In DNA, the CDR3 is TGCGCCAGCAGCTCGGAGGGGTACGAGCAGTACTTC.

A remark on this clone: Other DNA sequences in the sample encode the same CDR3. V usage is TRBV5-1 and J usage is TRBJ2-5; D is unresolved. CDR3 size: 11 residues. The V gene's germline CDR1 is SGHRS and CDR2 YFSETQ. V lost 5 bases, J lost 2 bases, and 4 bases lay in between. The CDR3 bases are TGCGCCAGCAGTCAACAAGAGACCCAGTACTTC. Residues: CASSQQETQYF.

V is TRBV12-5 and J is TRBJ1-6; D gene uncertain. Trimming pared 5 bases from V and 8 bases from J, leaving 10 bases between. CDR3 size: 13 residues. Germline V gene data show CDR1 as LGHNT and CDR2 as FRNRAP. In DNA form, the CDR3 reads TGTGCTAGTGGTGATCGACCGTATTCACCCCTCCACTTT. Translating it yields CASGDRPYSPLHF.

The CDR3 sequence is CSASLPNSNQPQHF. The CDR3, as DNA: TGCAGTGCTAGTTTACCGAATAGCAATCAGCCCCAGCATTTT. This chain joins TRBV20-1 and TRBJ1-5; D uncertain. The germline V gene encodes CDR1 DFQATT and CDR2 SNEGSKA (reference sequence). The V end lost 3 bases, the J end lost 0 bases, and 9 bases lay between the germline ends. The CDR3 contains 14 residues.

The V gene is TRBV5-4, the J gene TRBJ2-7; D remains ambiguous. CDR3 length equals 14 residues. The ends were cut back, 0 bases at V and 6 bases at J, with 13 bases in the middle. CDR1 and CDR2 (germline): SGHNT, YYREEE (reference sequence). The CDR3 is CASSLVGNAAEQYF. The CDR3, as DNA: TGTGCCAGCAGCTTGGTAGGGAATGCCGCCGAGCAGTACTTC.

This clone was recorded only once. This sequence joins TRBV19 and TRBJ1-2; D not certain. The CDR3 sequence is 15 residues long. With 9 bases removed from V and 4 bases from J, the gap between germline ends came to 21 bases. Germline CDR1 is LNHDA and CDR2 is SQIVND (reference sequence). CDR3 bases: TGTGCCAGCACAGACCTCCGGAGAGCCACCTATGGCTACACCTTC. Translation gives CASTDLRRATYGYTF.